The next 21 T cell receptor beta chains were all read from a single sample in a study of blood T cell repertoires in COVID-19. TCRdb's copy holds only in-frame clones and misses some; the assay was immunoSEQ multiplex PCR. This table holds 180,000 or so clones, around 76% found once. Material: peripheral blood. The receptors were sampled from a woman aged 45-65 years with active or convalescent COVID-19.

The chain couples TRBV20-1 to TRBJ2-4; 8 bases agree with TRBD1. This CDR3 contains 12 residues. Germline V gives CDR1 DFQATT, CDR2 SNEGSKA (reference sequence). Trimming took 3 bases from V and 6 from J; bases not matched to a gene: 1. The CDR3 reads CSASDRGNIQYF. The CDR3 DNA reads TGCAGTGCTAGTGACAGGGGAAACATTCAGTACTTC.

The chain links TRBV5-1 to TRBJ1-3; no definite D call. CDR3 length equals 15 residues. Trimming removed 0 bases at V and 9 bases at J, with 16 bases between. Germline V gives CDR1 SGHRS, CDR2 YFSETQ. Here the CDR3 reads CASSLGGLQGGTIYF. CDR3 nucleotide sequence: TGCGCCAGCAGCTTGGGTGGACTTCAAGGCGGCACCATATATTTT. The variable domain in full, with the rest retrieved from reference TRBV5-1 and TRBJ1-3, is KAGVTQTPRYLIKTRGQQVTLSCSPISGHRSVSWYQQTPGQGLQFLFEYFSETQRNKGNFPGRFSGRQFSNSRSEMNVSTLELGDSALYLCASSLGGLQGGTIYFGEGSWLTVV.

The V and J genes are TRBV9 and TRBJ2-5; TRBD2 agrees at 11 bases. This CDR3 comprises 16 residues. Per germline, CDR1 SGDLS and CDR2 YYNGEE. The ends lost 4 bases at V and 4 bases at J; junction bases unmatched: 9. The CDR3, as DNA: TGTGCCAGCAGCCCTGGGACTAGCGGAATGGGAGAGACCCAGTACTTC. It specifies CASSPGTSGMGETQYF.

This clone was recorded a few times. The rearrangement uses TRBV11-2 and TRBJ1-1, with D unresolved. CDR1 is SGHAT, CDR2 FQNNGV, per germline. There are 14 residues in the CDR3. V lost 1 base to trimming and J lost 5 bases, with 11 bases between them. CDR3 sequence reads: CASSLGVSRTEAFF. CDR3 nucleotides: TGTGCCAGCAGCTTAGGGGTCTCGAGGACTGAAGCTTTCTTT.

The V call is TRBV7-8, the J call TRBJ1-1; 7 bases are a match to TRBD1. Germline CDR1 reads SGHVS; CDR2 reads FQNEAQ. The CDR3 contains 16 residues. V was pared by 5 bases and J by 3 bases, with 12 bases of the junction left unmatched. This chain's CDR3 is CASSPTGAGGYTEAFF. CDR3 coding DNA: TGTGCCAGCAGCCCTACGGGGGCAGGGGGGTACACTGAAGCTTTCTTT.

CDR3 nucleotides: TGTGCCAGCAGCTTAGCGGGAGGTCGGGACAATGAGCAGTTCTTC. Translating gives CASSLAGGRDNEQFF. The V call is TRBV7-6, the J call TRBJ2-1, with D possibly being TRBD2 (6 bases). V lost 0 bases, J lost 5 bases, and 11 bases lay in between. From germline, CDR1 is SGHVS and CDR2 FNYEAQ. CDR3 size: 15 residues. The whole variable domain, remainder taken from reference TRBV7-6 and TRBJ2-1, is GAGVSQSPRYKVTKRGQDVALRCDPISGHVSLYWYRQALGQGPEFLTYFNYEAQQDKSGLPNDRFSAERPEGSISTLTIQRTEQRDSAMYRCASSLAGGRDNEQFFGPGTRLTVL.

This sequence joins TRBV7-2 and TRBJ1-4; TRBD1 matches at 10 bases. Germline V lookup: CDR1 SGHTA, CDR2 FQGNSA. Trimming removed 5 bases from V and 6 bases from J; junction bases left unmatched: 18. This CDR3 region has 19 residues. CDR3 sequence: CASSPPGGDRGRRDEKLFF. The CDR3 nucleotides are TGTGCCAGCAGCCCCCCGGGGGGGGACAGGGGAAGGAGGGATGAAAAACTGTTTTTT.

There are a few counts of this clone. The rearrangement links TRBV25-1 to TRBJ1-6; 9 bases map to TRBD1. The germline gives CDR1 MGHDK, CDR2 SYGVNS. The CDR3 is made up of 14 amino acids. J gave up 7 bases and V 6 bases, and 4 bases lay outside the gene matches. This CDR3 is CASRSTGGNSPLHF. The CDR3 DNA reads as TGTGCCAGCAGATCGACAGGGGGGAATTCACCCCTCCACTTT.

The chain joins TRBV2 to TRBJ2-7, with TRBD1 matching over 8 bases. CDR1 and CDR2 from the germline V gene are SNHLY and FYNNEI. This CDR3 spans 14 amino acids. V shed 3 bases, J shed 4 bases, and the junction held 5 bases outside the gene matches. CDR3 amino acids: CASSDDRGEYEQYF. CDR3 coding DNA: TGTGCCAGCAGTGACGACAGGGGAGAATACGAGCAGTACTTC. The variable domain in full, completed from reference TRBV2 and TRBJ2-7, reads EPEVTQTPSHQVTQMGQEVILRCVPISNHLYFYWYRQILGQKVEFLVSFYNNEISEKSEIFDDQFSVERPDGSNFTLKIRSTKLEDSAMYFCASSDDRGEYEQYFGPGTRLTVT.

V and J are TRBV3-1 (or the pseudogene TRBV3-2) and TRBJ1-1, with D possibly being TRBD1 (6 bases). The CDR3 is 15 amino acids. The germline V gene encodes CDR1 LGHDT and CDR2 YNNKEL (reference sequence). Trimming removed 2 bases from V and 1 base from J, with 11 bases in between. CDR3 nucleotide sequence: TGTGCCAGCAGCCAATCCGTAGGGGGGAACACTGAAGCTTTCTTT. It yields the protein CASSQSVGGNTEAFF.

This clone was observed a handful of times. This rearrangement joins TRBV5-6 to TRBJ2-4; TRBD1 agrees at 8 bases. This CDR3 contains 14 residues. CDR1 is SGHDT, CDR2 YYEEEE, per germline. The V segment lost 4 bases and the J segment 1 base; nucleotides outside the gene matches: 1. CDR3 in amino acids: CASSRTGAKNIQYF. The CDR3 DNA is TGTGCCAGCAGCCGGACAGGGGCCAAAAACATTCAGTACTTC.

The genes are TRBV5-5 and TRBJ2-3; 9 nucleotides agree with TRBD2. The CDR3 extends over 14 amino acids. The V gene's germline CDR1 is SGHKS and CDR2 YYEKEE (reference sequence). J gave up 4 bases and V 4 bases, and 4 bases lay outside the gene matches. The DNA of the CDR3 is TGTGCCAGCAGCCCGAGACTAGCGGCAGATACGCAGTATTTT. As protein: CASSPRLAADTQYF. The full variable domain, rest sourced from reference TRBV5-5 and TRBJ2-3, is DAGVTQSPTHLIKTRGQQVTLRCSPISGHKSVSWYQQVLGQGPQFIFQYYEKEERGRGNFPDRFSARQFPNYSSELNVNALLLGDSALYLCASSPRLAADTQYFGPGTRLTVL.

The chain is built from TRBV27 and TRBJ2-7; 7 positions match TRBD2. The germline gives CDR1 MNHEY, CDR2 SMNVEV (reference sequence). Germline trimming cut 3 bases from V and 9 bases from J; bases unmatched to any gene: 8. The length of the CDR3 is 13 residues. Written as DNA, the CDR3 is TGTGCCAGCAGTTTCTCCGCCGGGACTACGCAGTACTTC. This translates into CASSFSAGTTQYF.

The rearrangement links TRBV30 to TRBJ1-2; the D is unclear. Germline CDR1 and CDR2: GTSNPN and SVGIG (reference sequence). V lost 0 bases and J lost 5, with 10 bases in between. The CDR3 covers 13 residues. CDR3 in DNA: TGTGCCTGGAGTGTTGGCAGACAATATGGCTACACCTTC. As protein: CAWSVGRQYGYTF.

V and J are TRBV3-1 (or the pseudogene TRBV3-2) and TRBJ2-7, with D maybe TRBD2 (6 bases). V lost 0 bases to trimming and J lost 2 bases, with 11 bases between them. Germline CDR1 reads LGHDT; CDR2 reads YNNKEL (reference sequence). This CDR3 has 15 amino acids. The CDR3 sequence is CASSQEGLDTYEQYF. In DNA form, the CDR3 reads TGTGCCAGCAGCCAAGAGGGACTGGATACCTACGAGCAGTACTTC.

CDR3 amino acids: CASSLSPTGGVEQYF. CDR3 coding DNA: TGTGCCAGCAGTTTATCTCCAACAGGGGGCGTTGAGCAGTACTTC. This sequence joins TRBV27 and TRBJ2-7; 9 nucleotides align to TRBD1. Trimming removed 0 bases from V and 7 bases from J; junction bases left unmatched: 7. The CDR3 contains 15 residues. Germline lookup yields CDR1 MNHEY and CDR2 SMNVEV (reference sequence).

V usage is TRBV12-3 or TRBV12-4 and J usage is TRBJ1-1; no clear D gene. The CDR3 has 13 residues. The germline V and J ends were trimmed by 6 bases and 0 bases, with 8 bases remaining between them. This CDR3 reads CASRLQVNTEAFF. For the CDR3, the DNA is TGTGCCAGCAGGCTCCAGGTGAACACTGAAGCTTTCTTT.

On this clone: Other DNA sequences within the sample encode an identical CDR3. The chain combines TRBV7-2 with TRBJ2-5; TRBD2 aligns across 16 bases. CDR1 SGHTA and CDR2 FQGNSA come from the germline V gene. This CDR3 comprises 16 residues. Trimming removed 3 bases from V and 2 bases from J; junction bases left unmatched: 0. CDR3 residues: CASSLGLAGGQETQYF. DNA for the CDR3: TGTGCCAGCAGCTTGGGACTAGCGGGGGGGCAAGAGACCCAGTACTTC.

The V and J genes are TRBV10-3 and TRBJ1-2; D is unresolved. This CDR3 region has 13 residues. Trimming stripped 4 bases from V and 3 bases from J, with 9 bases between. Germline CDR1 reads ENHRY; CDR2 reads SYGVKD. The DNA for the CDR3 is TGTGCCATCAGTGGTCGGGAGTACTATGGCTACACCTTC. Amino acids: CAISGREYYGYTF.

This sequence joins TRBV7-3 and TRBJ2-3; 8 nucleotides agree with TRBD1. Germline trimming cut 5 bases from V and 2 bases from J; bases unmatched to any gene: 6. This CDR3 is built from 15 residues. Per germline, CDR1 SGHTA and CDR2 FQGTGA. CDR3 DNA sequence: TGTGCCAGCAGCCACGGGGACAGGACCACAGATACGCAGTATTTT. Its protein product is CASSHGDRTTDTQYF.

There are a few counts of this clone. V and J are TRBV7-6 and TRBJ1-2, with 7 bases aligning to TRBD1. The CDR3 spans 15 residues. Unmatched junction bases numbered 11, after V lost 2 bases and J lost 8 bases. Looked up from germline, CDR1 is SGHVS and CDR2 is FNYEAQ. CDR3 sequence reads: CASSLTPEGAGGYTF. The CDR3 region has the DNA TGTGCCAGCAGCTTAACCCCCGAGGGGGCGGGAGGCTACACCTTC.